The 12 T cell receptor beta chains in this list originate from one sample, sequenced in a study of response to subunit inactivated influenza vaccine. Via MiXCR, TCRdb re-called the RT-PCR reads, giving one row per CDR3 protein. This table holds 650,000 to 800,000 distinct CDR3 sequences, less than 20% found once. The sample here was PBMCs from blood, taken about 5 days after vaccination. Receptor source: a man aged 50-60 years who received an inactivated influenza vaccine.

This chain connects TRBV7-9 to TRBJ1-1, with D tentatively TRBD1 (5 bases). Germline assignment: CDR1 SEHNR and CDR2 FQNEAQ (reference sequence). Trimming left V 1 base short and J 5 bases short, with 14 bases between. The CDR3 has 15 residues. The CDR3 nucleotides are TGTGCCAGCAGCTTAGAAGTCTTGGGGGGGACTGAAGCTTTCTTT. It is translated as CASSLEVLGGTEAFF.

Only a few counts were recorded for this clonotype. J is TRBJ2-2 and V is TRBV12-3 or TRBV12-4; 9 nucleotides line up with TRBD1. CDR3 length: 15 residues. V lost 6 bases to trimming and J lost 5 bases; unmatched junction nucleotides: 7. In DNA, the CDR3 is TGTGCCAGCAGCCCGGATGGGACAGGGACCGGGGAGCTGTTTTTT. It yields the protein CASSPDGTGTGELFF.

The table lists this clonotype with a few counts. The V call is TRBV5-1, the J call TRBJ2-6, with D possibly matching TRBD1 (5 bases). V was clipped by 2 bases and J by 2 bases, with 8 bases between them. The CDR3 has 15 amino acids. The V gene's germline CDR1 is SGHRS and CDR2 YFSETQ. CDR3 DNA: TGCGCCAGCAGCTTACAGGTTGCTGGGGCCAACGTCCTGACTTTC. This codes for CASSLQVAGANVLTF.

This clonotype was counted a few times. The V and J genes are TRBV12-3 or TRBV12-4 and TRBJ2-7; a possible D gene is TRBD2 (5 bases). The CDR3 covers 15 residues. The ends were cut back, 0 bases at V and 3 bases at J, with 12 bases in the middle. The CDR3 DNA sequence: TGTGCCAGCAGTTTAGCAGGAAGGACTGACTACGAGCAGTACTTC. It encodes CASSLAGRTDYEQYF.

There are a few counts of this clonotype. The V gene is TRBV15, the J gene TRBJ2-7, with D perhaps matching TRBD1 (5 bases). Germline CDR1 reads LNHNV; CDR2 reads YYDKDF (reference sequence). The CDR3 extends over 13 amino acids. The germline V and J ends were trimmed by 3 bases and 4 bases, with 10 bases remaining between them. The CDR3 is CATSSYRTYEQYF. The CDR3, as DNA: TGTGCCACCAGCAGTTACAGGACGTACGAGCAGTACTTC.

Only a few counts were recorded for this clonotype. The V gene is TRBV3-1, the J gene TRBJ1-1, with D unclear. CDR1 is LGHDT, CDR2 YNNKEL, per germline (reference sequence). V was clipped by 0 bases and J by 1 base, with 9 bases between them. The CDR3 is made up of 15 amino acids. CDR3 sequence reads: CASSQDLAANTEAFF. As DNA, the CDR3 is TGTGCCAGCAGCCAAGATCTGGCAGCGAACACTGAAGCTTTCTTT.

The chain carries TRBV7-9 and TRBJ1-4; 7 nucleotides line up with TRBD1. With 4 bases clipped from V and 7 bases from J, the junction kept 9 bases outside the gene matches. The germline gives CDR1 SEHNR, CDR2 FQNEAQ (reference sequence). The length of the CDR3 is 15 residues. The CDR3 DNA reads TGTGCCAGCAGCTACACAGGGGAACCGGGTGAAAAACTGTTTTTT. It codes for CASSYTGEPGEKLFF.

The J gene is TRBJ1-2, the V gene TRBV7-9; a weak D match, TRBD1 (5 bases). Looked up from germline, CDR1 is SEHNR and CDR2 is FQNEAQ (reference sequence). The germline V and J ends were trimmed by 0 bases and 6 bases, with 11 bases remaining between them. The CDR3 has 14 amino acids. The CDR3 spells CASSLAQDIHGYTF. CDR3 in DNA: TGTGCCAGCAGCTTAGCACAGGATATTCATGGCTACACCTTC.

This clonotype turned up a few times. The chain couples TRBV28 to TRBJ2-1, with D possibly being TRBD1 (6 bases). Trimming removed 5 bases from V and 8 bases from J, with 10 bases in between. Germline V gene sequence: CDR1 MDHEN, CDR2 SYDVKM. The CDR3 runs 12 residues. The chain's CDR3 is CASSQQGHEQFF. In nucleotides, the CDR3 is TGTGCCAGCAGTCAACAGGGACATGAGCAGTTCTTC. Based on the CDR3 plus reference TRBV28 and TRBJ2-1, the full variable domain is DVKVTQSSRYLVKRTGEKVFLECVQDMDHENMFWYRQDPGLGLRLIYFSYDVKMKEKGDIPEGYSVSREKKERFSLILESASTNQTSMYLCASSQQGHEQFFGPGTRLTVL.

This chain uses TRBV20-1 with TRBJ1-2; TRBD1 matches at 8 bases. The germline V gene has CDR1 DFQATT and CDR2 SNEGSKA (reference sequence). With 0 bases clipped from V and 8 bases from J, the junction kept 5 bases outside the gene matches. CDR3 length: 13 residues. CDR3 amino acids: CSARDNRGKGYTF. CDR3 nucleotide sequence: TGCAGTGCTAGAGATAACAGGGGGAAAGGCTACACCTTC.

This clonotype was detected only a few times. The chain links TRBV20-1 to TRBJ2-3; 11 nucleotides agree with TRBD2. The length of the CDR3 is 16 residues. With V trimmed by 5 bases and J by 1 base, 8 bases remained unmatched. Germline V gene lookup returns CDR1 DFQATT and CDR2 SNEGSKA (reference sequence). In nucleotides, the CDR3 is TGCAGTGCTCGGCTAGCGGGAGGAGGCGGCACAGATACGCAGTATTTT. This translates into CSARLAGGGGTDTQYF.

At least ten counts were recorded for this clonotype. This chain connects TRBV5-1 to TRBJ2-5, with D possibly matching TRBD1 (5 bases). V gave up 4 bases and J gave up 1 base, with 14 bases separating them. The CDR3 is 15 residues long. Germline-derived CDR1 and CDR2 are SGHRS and YFSETQ. CDR3 protein: CASSKDMWTQETQYF. CDR3 nucleotide sequence: TGCGCCAGCAGCAAGGACATGTGGACCCAAGAGACCCAGTACTTC.